The 7 T cell receptor beta chains presented below share a single source sample, sequenced in a study of radiotherapy plus CTLA-4 blockade in lung cancer. The assay was immunoSEQ multiplex PCR, and TCRdb's table has in-frame clones only and misses some. The profile shows roughly 42,000 clones, 79% of them singletons. The sample in question was peripheral blood, obtained from a patient treated with radiotherapy plus ipilimumab. Receptors originate from a human donor with non-small cell lung cancer that progressed on radiotherapy plus ipilimumab.

The chain links TRBV7-9 to TRBJ1-5, with a tentative D call TRBD1 (6 bases). V lost 5 bases to trimming and J lost 6 bases, with 14 bases between them. CDR1 is SEHNR, CDR2 FQNEAQ, per germline (reference sequence). CDR3 size: 14 residues. The CDR3 region has the DNA TGTGCCAGCAGCCGATCAGGGGTTAGTCAGCCCCAGCATTTT. Its translation is CASSRSGVSQPQHF.

This clone was counted a few times. The rearrangement uses TRBV11-2 and TRBJ1-2, with a possible D match to TRBD1 (6 bases). Germline V gene lookup returns CDR1 SGHAT and CDR2 FQNNGV. This CDR3 has 15 amino acids. V lost 5 bases, J lost 4 bases, and 17 bases lay in between. CDR3: CASSALQGPRYGYTF. CDR3 sequence (DNA): TGTGCCAGCAGCGCCTTACAGGGCCCCCGCTATGGCTACACCTTC.

A note on this clone: This CDR3 is missing its conserved last phenylalanine or tryptophan, likely due to a read error. The chain links TRBV25-1 to TRBJ1-2; 7 bases map to TRBD1. CDR1 MGHDK and CDR2 SYGVNS come from the germline V gene. This CDR3 contains 13 residues. V lost 5 bases to trimming and J lost 7 bases; unmatched junction nucleotides: 7. CDR3: CASSLTGVGGYTL. CDR3 DNA sequence: TGTGCCAGCAGTTTAACAGGGGTAGGTGGCTACACCCTC.

This rearrangement joins TRBV2 to TRBJ2-1; D remains unclear. This CDR3 has 12 residues. CDR1 SNHLY and CDR2 FYNNEI come from the germline V gene. The V and J ends lost 8 bases and 5 bases respectively, with 10 bases between them. DNA of the CDR3: TGTGCCAGCTCGAAGGAGAACAATGAGCAGTTCTTC. Protein: CASSKENNEQFF.

This sequence joins TRBV9 and TRBJ1-3; 9 positions agree with TRBD1. CDR3 length: 16 residues. Trimming at V came to 0 bases and at J to 4 bases, leaving 5 bases not matched to a gene. Germline CDR1 is SGDLS and CDR2 is YYNGEE. The CDR3 sequence is CASSVGTGGAGNTIYF. The CDR3 region has the DNA TGTGCCAGCAGCGTAGGTACAGGGGGCGCCGGAAACACCATATATTTT.

This rearrangement joins TRBV2 to TRBJ2-3, with 8 bases that match TRBD2. The CDR3 loop spans 16 amino acids. Germline lookup yields CDR1 SNHLY and CDR2 FYNNEI. Trimming took 3 bases from V and 2 from J; bases not matched to a gene: 7. The CDR3 reads CASSDWRGAFTDTQYF. The CDR3 DNA is TGTGCCAGCAGTGATTGGCGGGGGGCCTTCACAGATACGCAGTATTTT.

The chain carries TRBV10-1 and TRBJ2-2; 9 bases map to TRBD1. With 9 bases clipped from V and 1 base from J, the junction kept 15 bases outside the gene matches. The germline V gene encodes CDR1 WNHNN and CDR2 SYGVQD (reference sequence). This CDR3 has 18 amino acids. CDR3 sequence (DNA): TGCGCCAGTATGGACAGGGGCCCCCTCCCCATGAACACCGGGGAGCTGTTTTTT. Translated: CASMDRGPLPMNTGELFF.